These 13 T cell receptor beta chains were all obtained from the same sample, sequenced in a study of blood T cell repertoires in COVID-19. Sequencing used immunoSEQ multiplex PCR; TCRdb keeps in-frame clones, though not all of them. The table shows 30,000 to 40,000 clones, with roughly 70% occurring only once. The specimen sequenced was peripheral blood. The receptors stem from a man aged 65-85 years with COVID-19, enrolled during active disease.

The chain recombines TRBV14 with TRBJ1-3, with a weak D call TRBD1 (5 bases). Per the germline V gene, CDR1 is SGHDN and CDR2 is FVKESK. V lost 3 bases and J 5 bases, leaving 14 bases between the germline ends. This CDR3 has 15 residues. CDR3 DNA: TGTGCCAGCAGCCATCCCACGACAGCTCGAAACACCATATATTTT. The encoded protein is CASSHPTTARNTIYF.

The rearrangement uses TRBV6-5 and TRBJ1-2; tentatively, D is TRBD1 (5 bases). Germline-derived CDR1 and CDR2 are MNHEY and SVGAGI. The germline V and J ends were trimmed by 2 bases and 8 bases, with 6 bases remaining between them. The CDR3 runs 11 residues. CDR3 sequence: CASSYRGGYTF. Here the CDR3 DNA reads TGTGCCAGCAGTTACAGGGGCGGCTACACCTTC.

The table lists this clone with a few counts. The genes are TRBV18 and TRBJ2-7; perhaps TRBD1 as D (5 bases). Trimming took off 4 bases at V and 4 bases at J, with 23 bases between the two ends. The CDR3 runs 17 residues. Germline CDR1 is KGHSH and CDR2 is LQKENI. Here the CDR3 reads CASSRSTGRLALYEQYF. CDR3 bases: TGTGCCAGCTCACGTTCAACAGGACGATTAGCCTTATACGAGCAGTACTTC.

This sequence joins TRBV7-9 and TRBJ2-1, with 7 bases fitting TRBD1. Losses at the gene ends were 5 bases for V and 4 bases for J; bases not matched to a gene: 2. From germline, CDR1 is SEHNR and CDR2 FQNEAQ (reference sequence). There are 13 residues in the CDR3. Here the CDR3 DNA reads TGTGCCAGCAGCCCGGGACAGTACAATGAGCAGTTCTTC. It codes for CASSPGQYNEQFF.

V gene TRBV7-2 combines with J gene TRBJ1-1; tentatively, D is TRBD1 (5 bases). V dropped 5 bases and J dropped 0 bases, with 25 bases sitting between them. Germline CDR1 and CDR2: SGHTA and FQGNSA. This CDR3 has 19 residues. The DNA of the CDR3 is TGTGCCAGCAGCCGCCGGACAAGACGAAACTTTAACATGAACACTGAAGCTTTCTTT. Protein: CASSRRTRRNFNMNTEAFF.

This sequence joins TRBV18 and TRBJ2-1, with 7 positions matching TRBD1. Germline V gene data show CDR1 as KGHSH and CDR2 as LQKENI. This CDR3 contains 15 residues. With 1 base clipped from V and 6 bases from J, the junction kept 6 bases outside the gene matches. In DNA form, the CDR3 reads TGTGCCAGCTCACCACGAGGGGGCCGCGGCAATGAGCAGTTCTTC. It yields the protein CASSPRGGRGNEQFF.

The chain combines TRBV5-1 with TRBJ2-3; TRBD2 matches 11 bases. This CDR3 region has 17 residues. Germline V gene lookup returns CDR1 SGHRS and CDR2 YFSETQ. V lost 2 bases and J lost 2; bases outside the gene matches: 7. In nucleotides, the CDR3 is TGCGCCAGCAGCTTAACCATACTAGCGGGGGTCACAGATACGCAGTATTTT. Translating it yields CASSLTILAGVTDTQYF.

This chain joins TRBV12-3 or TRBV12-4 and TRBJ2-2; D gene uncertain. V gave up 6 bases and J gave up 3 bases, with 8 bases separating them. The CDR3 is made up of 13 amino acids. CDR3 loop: CASRMIDTGELFF. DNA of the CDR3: TGTGCCAGCAGAATGATAGACACCGGGGAGCTGTTTTTT.

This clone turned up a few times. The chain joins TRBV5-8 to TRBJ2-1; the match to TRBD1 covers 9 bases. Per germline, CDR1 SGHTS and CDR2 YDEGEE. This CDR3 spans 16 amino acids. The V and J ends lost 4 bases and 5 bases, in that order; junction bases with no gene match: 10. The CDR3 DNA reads TGTGCCAGCAGCGTGATGTGGGACAGGGAAGACAATGAGCAGTTCTTC. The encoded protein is CASSVMWDREDNEQFF.

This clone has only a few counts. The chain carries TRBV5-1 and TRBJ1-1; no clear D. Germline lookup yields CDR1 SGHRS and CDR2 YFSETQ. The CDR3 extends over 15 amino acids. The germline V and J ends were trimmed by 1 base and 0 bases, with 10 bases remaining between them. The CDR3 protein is CASSLLAEMNTEAFF. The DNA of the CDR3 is TGCGCCAGCAGCTTGCTCGCGGAAATGAACACTGAAGCTTTCTTT.

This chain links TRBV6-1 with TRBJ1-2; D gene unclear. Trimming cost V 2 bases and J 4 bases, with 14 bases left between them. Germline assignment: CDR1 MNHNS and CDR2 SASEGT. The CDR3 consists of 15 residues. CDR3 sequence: CASSEFRSVGYGYTF. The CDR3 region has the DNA TGTGCCAGCAGTGAATTTAGATCTGTCGGCTATGGCTACACCTTC.

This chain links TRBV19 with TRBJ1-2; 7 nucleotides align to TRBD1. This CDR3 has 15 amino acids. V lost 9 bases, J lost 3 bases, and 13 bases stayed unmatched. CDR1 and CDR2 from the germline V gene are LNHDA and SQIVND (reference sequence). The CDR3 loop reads CASYQGGRGYYGYTF. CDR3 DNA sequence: TGTGCCAGCTACCAAGGGGGCAGGGGGTACTATGGCTACACCTTC.

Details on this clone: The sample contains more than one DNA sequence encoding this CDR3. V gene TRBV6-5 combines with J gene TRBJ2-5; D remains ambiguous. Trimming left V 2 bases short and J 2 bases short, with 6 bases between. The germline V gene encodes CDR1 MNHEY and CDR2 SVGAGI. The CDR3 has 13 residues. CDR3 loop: CASSYLGQETQYF. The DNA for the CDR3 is TGTGCCAGCAGTTACCTCGGGCAAGAGACCCAGTACTTC.